What follows describes a single T cell receptor (beta chain). What it recognizes is unknown. The data were taken from a study of Ad26.COV2.S vaccination and SARS-CoV-2 variants. The protocol was immunoSEQ multiplex PCR, while the TCRdb copy is restricted to in-frame clones and leaves out a portion. In the table there are 400,000 to 450,000 clones, around 93% of which are singletons. The treatment denotes: some 19 received Ad26.COV2.S at low or high dose, single or two shots; several received placebo; per-sample allocation not given. Collection of the samples took place on day 63 after the first injection of vaccine or placebo. General study points: Analytic work on TCR breadth and depth might have understated the full extent of total T cell responses.

This CDR3 region has 11 residues. The V and J ends lost 2 bases and 7 bases respectively, with 8 bases between them. Germline values: CDR1 DFQATT, CDR2 SNEGSKA (reference sequence). This clonotype was obtained from a person aged 18-65 years who received the Ad26.COV2.S COVID-19 vaccine or a placebo. The chain joins TRBV20-1 to TRBJ1-1, with no clear D. This material consisted of peripheral blood, taken in a trial of Ad26.COV2.S vaccine versus placebo. For the CDR3, the DNA is TGCAGTGCTAGACCGACGGGTGAAGCTTTCTTT. Protein sequence: CSARPTGEAFF.